The T cell receptor (beta chain) described here comes from a study of blood T cells in healthy people across ages. Findings and caveats of the study: While age rose, TCR beta diversity per million T cells dropped in a roughly linear way.

The authors ran a second PCR of roughly 6 to 12 cycles using a sample-barcoded 5' primer and a J-beta primer mix. Tags on each cDNA molecule came from a template-switch adaptor with 12 random nucleotides. TCRdb recomputed calls from the 5' RACE reads with MiXCR, one row per CDR3 protein. The sample consists of over 1.5 million distinct CDR3 sequences, less than 50% of them appearing once. This clonotype was seen only a few times. Its specificity is unknown. The CDR3 covers 15 residues. With V trimmed by 5 bases and J by 5 bases, 9 bases remained unmatched. From germline, CDR1 is SGHTA and CDR2 FQGNSA. The source material was blood. This clonotype was sampled from a middle-aged woman in good health. The chain recombines TRBV7-2 with TRBJ2-5, with TRBD1 identical over 9 bases. This chain's CDR3 is CASSPGTGTLETQYF. CDR3 DNA: TGTGCCAGCAGCCCCGGGACAGGGACTTTGGAGACCCAGTACTTC.